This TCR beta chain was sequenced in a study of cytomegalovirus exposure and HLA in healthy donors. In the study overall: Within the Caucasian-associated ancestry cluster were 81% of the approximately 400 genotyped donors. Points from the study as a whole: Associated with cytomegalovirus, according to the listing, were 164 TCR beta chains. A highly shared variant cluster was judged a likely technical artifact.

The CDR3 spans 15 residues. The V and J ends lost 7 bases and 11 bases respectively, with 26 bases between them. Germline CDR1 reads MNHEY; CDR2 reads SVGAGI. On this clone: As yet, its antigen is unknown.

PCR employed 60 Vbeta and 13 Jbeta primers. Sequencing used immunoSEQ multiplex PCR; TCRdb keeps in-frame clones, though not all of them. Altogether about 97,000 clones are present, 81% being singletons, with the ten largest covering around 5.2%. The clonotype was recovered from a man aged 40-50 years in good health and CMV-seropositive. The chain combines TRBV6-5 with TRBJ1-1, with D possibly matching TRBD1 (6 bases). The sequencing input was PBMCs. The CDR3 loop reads CASKTGGGGALYAFF. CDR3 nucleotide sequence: TGTGCCAGCAAAACGGGGGGCGGTGGGGCGCTTTATGCTTTCTTT.